This T cell receptor beta chain is drawn from a study of T cell responses to AZD1222 COVID-19 vaccine. Study-wide points: Donors were largely white British and mainly female; clonal diversity was possibly underestimated.

The CDR3 is 14 amino acids. Trimming removed 3 bases at V and 2 bases at J, with 10 bases between. Germline values: CDR1 SGHTA, CDR2 FQGNSA. In the case of this clone: Its specificity is unknown.

This table comes from immunoSEQ multiplex PCR, and its TCRdb copy is limited to in-frame clones, with some not included. The sample yields 150,000 to 200,000 clones, over 80% seen once. The genes are TRBV7-2 and TRBJ1-2; D is uncertain. The sequencing used peripheral blood, collected on day 0 of AZD1222 vaccination. The TCR originated in an adult in good health. The CDR3 reads CASSFADGNYGYTF. The CDR3 DNA follows: TGTGCCAGCAGCTTTGCGGACGGGAACTATGGCTACACCTTC.